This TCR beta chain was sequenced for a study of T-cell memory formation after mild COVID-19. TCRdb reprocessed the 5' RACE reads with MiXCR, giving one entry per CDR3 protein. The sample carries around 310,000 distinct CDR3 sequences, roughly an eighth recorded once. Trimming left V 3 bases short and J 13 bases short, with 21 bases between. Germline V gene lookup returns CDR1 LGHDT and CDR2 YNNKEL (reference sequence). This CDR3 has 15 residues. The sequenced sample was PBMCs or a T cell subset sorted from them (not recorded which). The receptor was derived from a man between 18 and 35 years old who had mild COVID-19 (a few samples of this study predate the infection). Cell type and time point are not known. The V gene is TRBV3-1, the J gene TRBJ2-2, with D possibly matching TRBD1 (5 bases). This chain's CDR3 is CASSHSELGARRLFF. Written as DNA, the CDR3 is TGTGCCAGCAGCCATTCGGAGCTTGGGGCCCGGAGGCTGTTTTTT.